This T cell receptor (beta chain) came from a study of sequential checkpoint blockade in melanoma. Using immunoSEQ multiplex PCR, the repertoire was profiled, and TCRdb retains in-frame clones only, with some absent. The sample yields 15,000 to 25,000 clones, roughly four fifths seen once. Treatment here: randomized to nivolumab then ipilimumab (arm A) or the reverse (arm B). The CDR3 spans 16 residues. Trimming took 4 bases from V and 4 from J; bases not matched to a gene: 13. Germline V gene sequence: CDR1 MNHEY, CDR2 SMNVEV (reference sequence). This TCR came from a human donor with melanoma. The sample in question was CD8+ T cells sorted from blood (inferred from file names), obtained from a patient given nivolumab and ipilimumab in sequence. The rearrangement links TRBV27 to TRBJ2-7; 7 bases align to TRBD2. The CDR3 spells CASSSSASGPTYEQYF. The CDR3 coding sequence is TGTGCCAGCAGTTCCTCGGCTAGCGGACCGACTTACGAGCAGTACTTC.